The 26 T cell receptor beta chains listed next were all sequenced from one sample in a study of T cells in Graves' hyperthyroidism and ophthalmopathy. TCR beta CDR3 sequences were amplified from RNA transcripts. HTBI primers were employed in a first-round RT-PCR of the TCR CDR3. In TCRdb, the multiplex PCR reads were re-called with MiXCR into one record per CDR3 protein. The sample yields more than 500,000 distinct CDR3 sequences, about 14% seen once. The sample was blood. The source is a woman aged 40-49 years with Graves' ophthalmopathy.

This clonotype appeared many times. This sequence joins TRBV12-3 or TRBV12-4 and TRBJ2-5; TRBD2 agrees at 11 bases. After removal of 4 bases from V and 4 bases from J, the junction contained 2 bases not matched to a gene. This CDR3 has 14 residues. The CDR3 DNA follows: TGTGCCAGCAGTTCAGGACTAGCGGGAGAGACCCAGTACTTC. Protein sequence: CASSSGLAGETQYF.

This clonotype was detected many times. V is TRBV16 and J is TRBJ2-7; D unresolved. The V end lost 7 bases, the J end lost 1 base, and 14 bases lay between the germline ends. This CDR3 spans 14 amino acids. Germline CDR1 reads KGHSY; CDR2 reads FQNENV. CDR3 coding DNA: TGTGCCAGCACTCGTCATCATGGGTCCTACGAGCAGTACTTC. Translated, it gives CASTRHHGSYEQYF.

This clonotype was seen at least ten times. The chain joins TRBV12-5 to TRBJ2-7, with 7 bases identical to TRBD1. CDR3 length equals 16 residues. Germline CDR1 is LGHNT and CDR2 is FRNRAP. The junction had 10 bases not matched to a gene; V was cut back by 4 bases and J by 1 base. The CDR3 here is CASGSLRQGLSYEQYF. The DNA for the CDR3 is TGTGCTAGTGGTTCCCTTAGACAGGGTCTTTCCTACGAGCAGTACTTC. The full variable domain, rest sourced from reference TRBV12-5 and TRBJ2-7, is DARVTQTPRHKVTEMGQEVTMRCQPILGHNTVFWYRQTMMQGLELLAYFRNRAPLDDSGMPKDRFSAEMPDATLATLKIQPSEPRDSAVYFCASGSLRQGLSYEQYFGPGTRLTVT.

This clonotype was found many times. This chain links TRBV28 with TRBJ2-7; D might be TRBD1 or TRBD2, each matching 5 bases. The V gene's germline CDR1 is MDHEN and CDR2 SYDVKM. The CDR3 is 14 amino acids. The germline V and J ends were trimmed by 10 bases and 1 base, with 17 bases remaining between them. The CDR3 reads CATRPGTESYEQYF. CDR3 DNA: TGTGCCACCCGCCCGGGGACGGAATCCTACGAGCAGTACTTC.

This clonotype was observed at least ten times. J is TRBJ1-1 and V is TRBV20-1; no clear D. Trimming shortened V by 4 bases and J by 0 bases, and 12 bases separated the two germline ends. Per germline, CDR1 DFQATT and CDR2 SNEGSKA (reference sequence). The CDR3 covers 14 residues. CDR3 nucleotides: TGCAGTGCTACCGGGCAGCCTATGAACACTGAAGCTTTCTTT. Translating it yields CSATGQPMNTEAFF.

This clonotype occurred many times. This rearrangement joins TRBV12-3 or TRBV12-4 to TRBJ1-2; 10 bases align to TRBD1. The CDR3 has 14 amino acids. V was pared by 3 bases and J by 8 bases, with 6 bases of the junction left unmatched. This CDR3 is CASSLSTGGKGYTF. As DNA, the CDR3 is TGTGCCAGCAGTTTGTCGACAGGGGGCAAAGGCTACACCTTC.

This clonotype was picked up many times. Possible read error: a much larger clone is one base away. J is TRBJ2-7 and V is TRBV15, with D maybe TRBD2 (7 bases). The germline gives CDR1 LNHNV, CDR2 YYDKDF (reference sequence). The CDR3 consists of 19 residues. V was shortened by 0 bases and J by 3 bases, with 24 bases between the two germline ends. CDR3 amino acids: CATSRETGTGGRSHYEQYF. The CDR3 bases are TGTGCCACCAGCAGAGAGACAGGCACAGGCGGGAGATCGCACTACGAGCAGTACTTC.

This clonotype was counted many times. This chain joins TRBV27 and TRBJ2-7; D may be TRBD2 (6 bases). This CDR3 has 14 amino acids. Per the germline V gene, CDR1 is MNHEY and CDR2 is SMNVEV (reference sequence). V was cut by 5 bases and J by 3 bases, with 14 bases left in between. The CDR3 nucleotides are TGTGCCAGCAGTACAACCGGGACTGACTACGAGCAGTACTTC. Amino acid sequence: CASSTTGTDYEQYF.

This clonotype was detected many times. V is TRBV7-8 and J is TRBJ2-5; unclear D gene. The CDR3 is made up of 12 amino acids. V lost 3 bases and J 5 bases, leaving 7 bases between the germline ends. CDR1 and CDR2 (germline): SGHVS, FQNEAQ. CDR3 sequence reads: CASSLVLETQYF. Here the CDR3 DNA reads TGTGCCAGCAGCTTGGTTCTGGAGACCCAGTACTTC. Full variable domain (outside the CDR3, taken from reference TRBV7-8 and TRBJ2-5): GAGVSQSPRYKVAKRGQDVALRCDPISGHVSLFWYQQALGQGPEFLTYFQNEAQLDKSGLPSDRFFAERPEGSVSTLKIQRTQQEDSAVYLCASSLVLETQYFGPGTRLLVL.

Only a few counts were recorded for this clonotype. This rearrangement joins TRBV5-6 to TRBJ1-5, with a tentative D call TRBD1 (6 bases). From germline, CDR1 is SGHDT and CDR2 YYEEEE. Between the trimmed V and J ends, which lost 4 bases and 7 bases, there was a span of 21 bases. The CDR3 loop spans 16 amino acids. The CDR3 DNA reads TGTGCCAGCAGCCAGAGTGACACAGGGTTGTACCAGCCCCAGCATTTT. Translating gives CASSQSDTGLYQPQHF.

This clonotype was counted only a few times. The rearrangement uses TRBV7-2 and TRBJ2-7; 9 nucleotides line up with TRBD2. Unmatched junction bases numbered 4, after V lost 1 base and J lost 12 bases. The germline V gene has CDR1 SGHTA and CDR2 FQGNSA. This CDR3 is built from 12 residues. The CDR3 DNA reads TGTGCCAGCAGCTTAGGGGCGGGAGGGCTGTACTTC. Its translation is CASSLGAGGLYF.

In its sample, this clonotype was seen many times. The CDR3 loop reads CASSYSGLGTSGELFF. CDR3 sequence (DNA): TGTGCCAGCAGTTACTCTGGGCTGGGGACATCCGGGGAGCTGTTTTTT. The chain joins TRBV6-5 to TRBJ2-2; D is possibly TRBD1 (6 bases). Germline V gives CDR1 MNHEY, CDR2 SVGAGI. CDR3 length: 16 amino acids. The V and J ends lost 0 bases and 6 bases respectively, with 14 bases between them.

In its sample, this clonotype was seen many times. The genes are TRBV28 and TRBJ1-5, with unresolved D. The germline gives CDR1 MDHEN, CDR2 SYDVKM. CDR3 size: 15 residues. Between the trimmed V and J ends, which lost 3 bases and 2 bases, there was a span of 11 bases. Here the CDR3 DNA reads TGTGCCAGCAGTTTGGTTTCGGAGCGCAATCAGCCCCAGCATTTT. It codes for CASSLVSERNQPQHF. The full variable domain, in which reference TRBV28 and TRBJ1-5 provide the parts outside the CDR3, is DVKVTQSSRYLVKRTGEKVFLECVQDMDHENMFWYRQDPGLGLRLIYFSYDVKMKEKGDIPEGYSVSREKKERFSLILESASTNQTSMYLCASSLVSERNQPQHFGDGTRLSIL.

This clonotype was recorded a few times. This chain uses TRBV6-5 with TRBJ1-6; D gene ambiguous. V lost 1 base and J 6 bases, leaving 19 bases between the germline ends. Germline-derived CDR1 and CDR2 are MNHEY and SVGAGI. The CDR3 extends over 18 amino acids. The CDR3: CASSYLGGVVVSNSPLHF. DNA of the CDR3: TGTGCCAGCAGTTACTTGGGTGGGGTAGTGGTGAGTAATTCACCCCTCCACTTT.

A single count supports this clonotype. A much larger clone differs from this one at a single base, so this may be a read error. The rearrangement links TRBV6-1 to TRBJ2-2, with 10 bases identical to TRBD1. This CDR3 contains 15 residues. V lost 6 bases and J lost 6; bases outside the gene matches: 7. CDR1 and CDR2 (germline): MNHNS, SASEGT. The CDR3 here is CASRAGTGDAGELFF. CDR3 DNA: TGTGCCAGCAGGGCCGGGACAGGGGACGCCGGGGAGCTGTTTTTT.

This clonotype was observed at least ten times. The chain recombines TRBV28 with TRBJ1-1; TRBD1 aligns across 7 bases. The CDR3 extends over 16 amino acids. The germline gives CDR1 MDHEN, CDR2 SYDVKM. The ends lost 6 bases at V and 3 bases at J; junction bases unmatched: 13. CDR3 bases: TGTGCCAGCAGGAGGGACAGCCCCTTTGCTGACACTGAAGCTTTCTTT. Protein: CASRRDSPFADTEAFF.

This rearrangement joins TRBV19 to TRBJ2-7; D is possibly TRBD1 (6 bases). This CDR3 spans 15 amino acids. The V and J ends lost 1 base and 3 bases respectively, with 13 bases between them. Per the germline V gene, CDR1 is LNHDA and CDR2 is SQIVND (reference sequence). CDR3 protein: CASSIASGDIYEQYF. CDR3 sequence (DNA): TGTGCCAGTAGTATAGCGTCCGGGGACATCTACGAGCAGTACTTC.

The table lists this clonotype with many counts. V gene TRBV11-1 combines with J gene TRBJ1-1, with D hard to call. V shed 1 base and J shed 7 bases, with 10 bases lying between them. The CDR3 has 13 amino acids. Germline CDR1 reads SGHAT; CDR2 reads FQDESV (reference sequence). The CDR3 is CASSLGPVLEAFF. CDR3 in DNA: TGTGCCAGCAGCTTAGGCCCGGTACTTGAAGCTTTCTTT.

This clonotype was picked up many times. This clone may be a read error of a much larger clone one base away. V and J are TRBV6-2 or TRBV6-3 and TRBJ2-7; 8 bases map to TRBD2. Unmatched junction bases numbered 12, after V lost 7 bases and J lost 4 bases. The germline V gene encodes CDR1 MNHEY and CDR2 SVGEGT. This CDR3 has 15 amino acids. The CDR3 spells CASNSGAVAGYEQYF. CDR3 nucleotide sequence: TGTGCCAGCAATTCGGGTGCGGTAGCGGGATACGAGCAGTACTTC.

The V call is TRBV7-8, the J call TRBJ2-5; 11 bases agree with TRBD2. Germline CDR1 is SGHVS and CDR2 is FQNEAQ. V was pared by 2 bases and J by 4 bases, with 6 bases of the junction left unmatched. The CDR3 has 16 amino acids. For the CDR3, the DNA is TGTGCCAGCAGCTTAAGGACTAGCGGGTCCGGAGAGACCCAGTACTTC. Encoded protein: CASSLRTSGSGETQYF.

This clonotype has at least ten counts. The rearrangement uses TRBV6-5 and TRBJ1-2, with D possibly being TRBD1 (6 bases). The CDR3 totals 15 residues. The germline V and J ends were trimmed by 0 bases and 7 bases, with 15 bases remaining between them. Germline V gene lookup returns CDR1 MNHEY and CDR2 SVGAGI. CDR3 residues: CASSYSTGGAGGYTF. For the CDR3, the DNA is TGTGCCAGCAGTTACTCAACCGGGGGCGCGGGTGGCTACACCTTC.

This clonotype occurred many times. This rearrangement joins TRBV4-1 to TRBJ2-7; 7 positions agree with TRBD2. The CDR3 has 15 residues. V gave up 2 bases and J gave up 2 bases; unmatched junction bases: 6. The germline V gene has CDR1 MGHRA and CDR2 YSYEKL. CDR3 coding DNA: TGCGCCAGCAGCCAACTCGGACTAGAGGCCTACGAGCAGTACTTC. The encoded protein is CASSQLGLEAYEQYF.

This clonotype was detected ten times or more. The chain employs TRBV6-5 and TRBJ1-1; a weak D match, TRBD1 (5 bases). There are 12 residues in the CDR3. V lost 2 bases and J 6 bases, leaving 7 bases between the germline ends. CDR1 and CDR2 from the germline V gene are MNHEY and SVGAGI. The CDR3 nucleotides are TGTGCCAGCAGTTACATGGGGGCTGAAGCTTTCTTT. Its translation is CASSYMGAEAFF.

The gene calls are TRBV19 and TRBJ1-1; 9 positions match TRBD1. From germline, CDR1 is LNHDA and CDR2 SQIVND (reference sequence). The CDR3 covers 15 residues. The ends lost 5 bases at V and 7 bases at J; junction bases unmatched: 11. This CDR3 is CASSSMRDRAGEAFF. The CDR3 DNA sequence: TGTGCCAGTAGTTCAATGAGGGACAGGGCTGGTGAAGCTTTCTTT.

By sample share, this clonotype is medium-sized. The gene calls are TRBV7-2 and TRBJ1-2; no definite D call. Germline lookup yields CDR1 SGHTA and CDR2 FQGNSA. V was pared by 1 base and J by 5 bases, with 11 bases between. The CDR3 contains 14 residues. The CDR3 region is CASSLVRASYGYTF. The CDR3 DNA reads TGTGCCAGCAGCTTAGTTAGGGCCAGTTATGGCTACACCTTC.

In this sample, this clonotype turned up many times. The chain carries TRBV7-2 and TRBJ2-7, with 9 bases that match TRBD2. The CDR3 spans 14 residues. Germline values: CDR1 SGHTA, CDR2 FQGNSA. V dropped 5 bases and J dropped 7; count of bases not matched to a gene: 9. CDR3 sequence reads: CASSPWGAGGEQYF. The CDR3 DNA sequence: TGTGCCAGCAGCCCCTGGGGTGCGGGAGGGGAGCAGTACTTC.